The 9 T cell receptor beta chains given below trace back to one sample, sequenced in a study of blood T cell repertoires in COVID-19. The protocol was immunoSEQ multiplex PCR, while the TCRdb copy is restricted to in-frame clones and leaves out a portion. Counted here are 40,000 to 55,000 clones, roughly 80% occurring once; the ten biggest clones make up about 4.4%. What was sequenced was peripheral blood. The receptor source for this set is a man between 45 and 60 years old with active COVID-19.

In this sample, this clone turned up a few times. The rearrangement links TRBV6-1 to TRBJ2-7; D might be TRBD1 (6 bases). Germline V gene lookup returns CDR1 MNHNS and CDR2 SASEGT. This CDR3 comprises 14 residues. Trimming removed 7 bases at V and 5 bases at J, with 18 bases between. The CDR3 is CASTNGQGPDEQYF. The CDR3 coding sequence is TGTGCCAGCACCAACGGGCAGGGGCCCGACGAGCAGTACTTC.

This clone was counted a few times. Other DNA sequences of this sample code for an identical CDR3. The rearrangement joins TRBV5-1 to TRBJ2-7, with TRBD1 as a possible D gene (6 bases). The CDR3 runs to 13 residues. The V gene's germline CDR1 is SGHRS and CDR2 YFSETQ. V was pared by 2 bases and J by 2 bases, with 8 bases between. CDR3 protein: CASSFGQPYEQYF. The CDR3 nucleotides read TGCGCCAGCAGCTTTGGACAGCCCTACGAGCAGTACTTC.

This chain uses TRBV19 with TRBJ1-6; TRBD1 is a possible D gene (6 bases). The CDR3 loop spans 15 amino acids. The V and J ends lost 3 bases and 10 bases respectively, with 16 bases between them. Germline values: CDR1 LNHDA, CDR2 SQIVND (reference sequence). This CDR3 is CASSMQRGASSPLHF. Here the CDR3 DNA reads TGTGCCAGTAGTATGCAGCGGGGGGCCTCATCACCCCTCCACTTT. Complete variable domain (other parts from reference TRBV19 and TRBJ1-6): DGGITQSPKYLFRKEGQNVTLSCEQNLNHDAMYWYRQDPGQGLRLIYYSQIVNDFQKGDIAEGYSVSREKKESFPLTVTSAQKNPTAFYLCASSMQRGASSPLHFGNGTRLTVT.

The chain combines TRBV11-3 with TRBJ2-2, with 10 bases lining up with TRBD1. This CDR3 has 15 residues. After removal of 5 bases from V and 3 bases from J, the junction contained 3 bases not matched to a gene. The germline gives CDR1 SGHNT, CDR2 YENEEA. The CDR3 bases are TGTGCCAGCAGCCCCGGGACAGGGGACACCGGGGAGCTGTTTTTT. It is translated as CASSPGTGDTGELFF.

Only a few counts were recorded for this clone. CDR3 amino acids: CASSQVDRDSPLHF. The CDR3 DNA follows: TGCGCCAGCAGCCAGGTAGACAGGGACTCACCCCTCCACTTT. The V gene is TRBV4-1, the J gene TRBJ1-6, with 7 bases aligning to TRBD1. Germline V gene lookup returns CDR1 MGHRA and CDR2 YSYEKL. V lost 3 bases and J lost 10; bases outside the gene matches: 6. The CDR3 extends over 14 amino acids.

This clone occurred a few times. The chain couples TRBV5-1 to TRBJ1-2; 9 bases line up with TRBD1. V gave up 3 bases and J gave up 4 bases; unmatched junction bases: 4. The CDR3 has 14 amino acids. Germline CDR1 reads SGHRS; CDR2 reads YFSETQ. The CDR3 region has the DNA TGCGCCAGCAGCTCGGGACAGGGCGGCTATGGCTACACCTTC. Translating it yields CASSSGQGGYGYTF. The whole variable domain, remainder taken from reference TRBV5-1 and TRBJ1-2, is KAGVTQTPRYLIKTRGQQVTLSCSPISGHRSVSWYQQTPGQGLQFLFEYFSETQRNKGNFPGRFSGRQFSNSRSEMNVSTLELGDSALYLCASSSGQGGYGYTFGSGTRLTVV.

The CDR3 is CASSLARDSLSNQPQHF. DNA for the CDR3: TGTGCCAGCAGCTTGGCTCGCGACAGCCTAAGCAATCAGCCCCAGCATTTT. The chain is built from TRBV5-8 and TRBJ1-5, with TRBD1 as a possible D gene (5 bases). CDR3 length: 17 residues. V shed 0 bases and J shed 1 base, with 14 bases lying between them. Germline CDR1 is SGHTS and CDR2 is YDEGEE.

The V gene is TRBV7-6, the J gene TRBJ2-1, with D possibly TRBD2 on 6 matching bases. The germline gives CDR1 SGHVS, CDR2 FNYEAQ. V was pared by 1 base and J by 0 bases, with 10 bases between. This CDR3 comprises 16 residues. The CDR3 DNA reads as TGTGCCAGCAGCTTAGATCGGGGGAGCTCCTACAATGAGCAGTTCTTC. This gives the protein CASSLDRGSSYNEQFF. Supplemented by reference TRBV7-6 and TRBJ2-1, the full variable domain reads GAGVSQSPRYKVTKRGQDVALRCDPISGHVSLYWYRQALGQGPEFLTYFNYEAQQDKSGLPNDRFSAERPEGSISTLTIQRTEQRDSAMYRCASSLDRGSSYNEQFFGPGTRLTVL.

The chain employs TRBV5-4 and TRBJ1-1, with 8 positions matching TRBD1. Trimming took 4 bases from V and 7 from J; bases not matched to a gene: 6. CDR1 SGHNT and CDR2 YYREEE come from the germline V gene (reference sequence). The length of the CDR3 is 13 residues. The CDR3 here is CASSLAGTGEAFF. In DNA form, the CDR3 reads TGTGCCAGCAGCCTTGCCGGGACAGGTGAAGCTTTCTTT.